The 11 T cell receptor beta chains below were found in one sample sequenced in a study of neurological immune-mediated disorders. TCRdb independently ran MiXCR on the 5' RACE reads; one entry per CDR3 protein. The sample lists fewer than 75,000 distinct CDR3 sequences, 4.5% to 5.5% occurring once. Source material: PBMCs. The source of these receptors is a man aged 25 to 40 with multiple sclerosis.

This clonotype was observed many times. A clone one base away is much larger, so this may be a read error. The CDR3 nucleotides are TGCGCCAGCAGAGGGGACGGAAGCAATCAGCCCCAGCATTTT. This sequence encodes CASRGDGSNQPQHF. V usage is TRBV10-2 and J usage is TRBJ1-5; D possibly corresponds to TRBD1 (5 bases). From germline, CDR1 is WSHSY and CDR2 SAAADI. V lost 6 bases and J 1 base, leaving 10 bases between the germline ends. This CDR3 contains 14 residues.

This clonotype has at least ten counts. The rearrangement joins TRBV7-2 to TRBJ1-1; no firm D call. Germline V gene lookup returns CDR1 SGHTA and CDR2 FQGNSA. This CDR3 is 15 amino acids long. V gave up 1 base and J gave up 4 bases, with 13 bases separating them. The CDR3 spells CASSLELTRGTEAFF. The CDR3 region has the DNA TGTGCCAGCAGCTTAGAATTGACACGTGGCACTGAAGCTTTCTTT.

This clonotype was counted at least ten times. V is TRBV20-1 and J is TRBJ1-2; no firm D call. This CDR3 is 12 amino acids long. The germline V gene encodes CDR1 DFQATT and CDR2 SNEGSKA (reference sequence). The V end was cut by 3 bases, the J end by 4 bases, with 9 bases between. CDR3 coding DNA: TGCAGTGCTAGCCCAGTAGGCTATGGCTACACCTTC. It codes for CSASPVGYGYTF.

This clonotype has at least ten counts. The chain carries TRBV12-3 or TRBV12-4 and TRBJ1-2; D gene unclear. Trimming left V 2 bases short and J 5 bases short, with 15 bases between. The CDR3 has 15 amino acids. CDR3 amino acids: CASSLHGGREYGYTF. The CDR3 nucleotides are TGTGCCAGCAGTTTACACGGAGGCCGGGAGTATGGCTACACCTTC.

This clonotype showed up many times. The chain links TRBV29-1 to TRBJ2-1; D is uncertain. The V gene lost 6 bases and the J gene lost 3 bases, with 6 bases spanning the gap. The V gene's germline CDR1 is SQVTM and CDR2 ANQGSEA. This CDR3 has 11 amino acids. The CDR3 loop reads CSVHFYNEQFF. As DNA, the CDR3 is TGCAGCGTACACTTCTACAATGAGCAGTTCTTC.

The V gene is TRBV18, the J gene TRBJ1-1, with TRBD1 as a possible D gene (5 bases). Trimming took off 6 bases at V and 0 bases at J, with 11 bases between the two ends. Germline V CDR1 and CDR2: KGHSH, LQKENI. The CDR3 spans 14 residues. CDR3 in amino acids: CASSPGGVNTEAFF. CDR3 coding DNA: TGTGCCAGCTCCCCGGGGGGGGTGAACACTGAAGCTTTCTTT. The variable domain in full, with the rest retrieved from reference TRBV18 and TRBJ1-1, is NAGVMQNPRHLVRRRGQEARLRCSPMKGHSHVYWYRQLPEEGLKFMVYLQKENIIDESGMPKERFSAEFPKEGPSILRIQQVVRGDSAAYFCASSPGGVNTEAFFGQGTRLTVV.

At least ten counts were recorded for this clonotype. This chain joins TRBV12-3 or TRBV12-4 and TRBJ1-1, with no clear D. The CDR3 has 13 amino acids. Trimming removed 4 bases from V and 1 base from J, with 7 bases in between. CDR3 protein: CASSSYRNTEAFF. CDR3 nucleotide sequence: TGTGCCAGCAGTTCCTATAGGAACACTGAAGCTTTCTTT.

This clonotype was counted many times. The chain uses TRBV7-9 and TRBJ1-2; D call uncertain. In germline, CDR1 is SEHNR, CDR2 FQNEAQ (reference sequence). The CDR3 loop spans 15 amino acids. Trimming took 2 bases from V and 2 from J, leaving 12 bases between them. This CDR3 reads CASSLLGVGNYGYTF. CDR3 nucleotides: TGTGCCAGCAGCTTACTTGGGGTAGGAAACTATGGCTACACCTTC.

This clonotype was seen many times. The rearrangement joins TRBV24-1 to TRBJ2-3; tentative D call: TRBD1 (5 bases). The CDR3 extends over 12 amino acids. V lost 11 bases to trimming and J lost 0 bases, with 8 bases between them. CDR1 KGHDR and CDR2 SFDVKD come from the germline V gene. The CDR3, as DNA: TGTGCCAGCGCAGGGAGCACAGATACGCAGTATTTT. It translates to CASAGSTDTQYF.

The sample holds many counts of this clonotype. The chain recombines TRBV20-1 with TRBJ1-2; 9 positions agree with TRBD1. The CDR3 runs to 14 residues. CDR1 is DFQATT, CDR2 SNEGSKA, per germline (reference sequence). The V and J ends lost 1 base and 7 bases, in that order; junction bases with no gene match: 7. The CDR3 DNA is TGCAGTGCTAGAGGGAACAGGGGGCCTGGTGGCTACACCTTC. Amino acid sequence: CSARGNRGPGGYTF.

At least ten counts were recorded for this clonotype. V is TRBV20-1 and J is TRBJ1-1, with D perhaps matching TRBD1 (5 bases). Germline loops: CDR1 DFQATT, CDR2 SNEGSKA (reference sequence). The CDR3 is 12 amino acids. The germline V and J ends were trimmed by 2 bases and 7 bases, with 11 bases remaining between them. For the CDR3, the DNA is TGCAGTGCTAGAACTACAGGAATTGAAGCTTTCTTT. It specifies CSARTTGIEAFF.